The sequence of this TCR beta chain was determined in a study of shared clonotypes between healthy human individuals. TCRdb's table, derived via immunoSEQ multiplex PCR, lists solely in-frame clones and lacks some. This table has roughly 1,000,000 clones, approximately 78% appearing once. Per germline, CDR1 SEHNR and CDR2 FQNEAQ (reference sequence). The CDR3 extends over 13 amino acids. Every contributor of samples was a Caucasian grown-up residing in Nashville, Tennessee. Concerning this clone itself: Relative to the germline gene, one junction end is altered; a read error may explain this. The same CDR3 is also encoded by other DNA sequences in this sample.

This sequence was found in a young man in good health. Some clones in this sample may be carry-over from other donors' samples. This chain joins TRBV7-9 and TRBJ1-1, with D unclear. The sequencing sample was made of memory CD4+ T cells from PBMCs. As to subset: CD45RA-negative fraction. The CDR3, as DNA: TGTGCCAGCAGCCTGTTCCAAGACACTGAAGCCTTCTTT. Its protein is CASSLFQDTEAFF. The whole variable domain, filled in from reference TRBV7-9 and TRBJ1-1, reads DTGVSQNPRHKITKRGQNVTFRCDPISEHNRLYWYRQTLGQGPEFLTYFQNEAQLEKSRLLSDRFSAERPKGSFSTLEIQRTEQGDSAMYLCASSLFQDTEAFFGQGTRLTVV.